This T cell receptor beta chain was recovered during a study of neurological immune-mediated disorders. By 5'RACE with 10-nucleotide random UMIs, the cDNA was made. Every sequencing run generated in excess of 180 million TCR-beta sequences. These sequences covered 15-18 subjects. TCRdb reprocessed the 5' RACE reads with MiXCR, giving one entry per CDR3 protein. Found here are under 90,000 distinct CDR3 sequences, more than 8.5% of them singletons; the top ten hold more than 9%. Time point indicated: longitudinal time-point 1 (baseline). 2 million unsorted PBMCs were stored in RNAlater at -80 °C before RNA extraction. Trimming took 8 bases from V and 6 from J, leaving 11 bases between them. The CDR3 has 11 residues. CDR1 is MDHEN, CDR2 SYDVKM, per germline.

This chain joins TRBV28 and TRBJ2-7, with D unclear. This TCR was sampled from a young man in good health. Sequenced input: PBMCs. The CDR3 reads CASAVFGEQYF. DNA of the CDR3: TGTGCCAGCGCCGTTTTTGGCGAGCAGTACTTC. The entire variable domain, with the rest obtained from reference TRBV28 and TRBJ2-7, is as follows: DVKVTQSSRYLVKRTGEKVFLECVQDMDHENMFWYRQDPGLGLRLIYFSYDVKMKEKGDIPEGYSVSREKKERFSLILESASTNQTSMYLCASAVFGEQYFGPGTRLTVT.